Sequencing of this TCR beta chain was carried out in a study of T cell responses to AZD1222 COVID-19 vaccine (dated by TCRdb to 2020 to 2023). A note on the overall study: AZD1222 recipients with second doses at about 4 weeks or about 12 weeks were pooled, because spike-specific TCR depth and breadth did not differ between schedules. A total of 240 or so trial participants underwent TCR sequencing, of whom about 200 had received two doses of AZD1222 and approximately 25 had received two doses of the MenACWY control vaccine. Enrollment into the trials was organized by age into subgroups of 18-55, 56-69 and 70-plus years, and those subgroups contained approximately 160, 26 and 62 TCR-sequenced participants, respectively. Summary of the overall study and its limitations: A significant rise in spike-specific TCR breadth and depth was observed after two AZD1222 doses relative to day 0 and relative to MenACWY recipients. Conclusions about previously exposed vaccinees were limited because only a handful of AZD1222 recipients were SARS-CoV-2 seropositive at baseline. Epitopes outside the regions mutated in the B.1.351 and B.1.1.7 variants were reportedly recognized by nearly half of the unique spike-specific TCRs. The vaccine-associated CD4 TCRs covered the entire spike protein, and the dominant responses fell in regions 160-218 and 743-854. Participants were mostly white British, with more females than males. The authors suggested clonal diversity may have been underestimated. Because no day 14 peak-response samples were available, the repertoires could be characterized only after the peak T cell response. In the small 56-69-year group, the increase in depth fell short of significance, most likely because of low power.

The CDR3 regions of human TCRbeta chains were analyzed by immunosequencing. In the source study's methods: Repertoire TCRs were checked for matches against a reference library of SARS-CoV-2-specific TCRs that had been generated using the MIRA antigen-specificity platform. Breadth meant the fraction of unique TCRs that were SARS-CoV-2-associated, whereas depth meant the fraction of total T cells that were SARS-CoV-2-associated. Using the MIRA data, each spike-specific TCR was mapped to the spike region that the TCR reacts to and placed in a CD4 or CD8 class. Log10-transformed breadth and depth values were compared by one-way ANOVA with Sidak's multiple comparisons tests. What TCRdb holds here is the immuneACCESS table cut down to in-frame rearrangements. Part of the clones is not present; checked against another copy, under half of the missing clones reflect an unresolved V gene, and the others are unexplained. That table gives V, J and clone size, and the DNA gave D and trimming. The sample table records 130,000 or so clones; approximately 91% of these occur just once. The ten largest account for just under 6.5% of the sample.

As concerns this clone: The antigen it binds to is not known. Base quality data are lacking; no much larger clone is found one base away.

Per the germline V gene (reference sequence), LNHDA is the CDR1 and SQIVND is the CDR2. Relative to germline, V is 6 bases shorter and J is 4 bases shorter, with 12 bases between their ends. The CDR3 holds 13 amino acids from the cysteine to the phenylalanine. Only the CDR3 region is kept as DNA, spanning 39 bases read in frame from base 1. The time point label, as the study defines it: baseline before first vaccination. Vaccinee samples were obtained from the UK trials COV001 and COV002, which included a single-blind randomized controlled phase 2/3 trial of AZD1222 (ChAdOx1 nCoV-19) in healthy adults. For TCRbeta chain sequencing, PBMC samples were collected from trial participants at day 0 and at day 28 after the second dose.

Recombination linked TRBV19 to TRBJ1-2; no D gene is confidently identified. The source of this sequence is an adult in good health. Sample: peripheral blood, taken on day 0 of AZD1222 vaccination. The DNA is TGTGCCAGTAGCCAAACAGAGAGCTATGGCTACACCTTC. It encodes CASSQTESYGYTF.